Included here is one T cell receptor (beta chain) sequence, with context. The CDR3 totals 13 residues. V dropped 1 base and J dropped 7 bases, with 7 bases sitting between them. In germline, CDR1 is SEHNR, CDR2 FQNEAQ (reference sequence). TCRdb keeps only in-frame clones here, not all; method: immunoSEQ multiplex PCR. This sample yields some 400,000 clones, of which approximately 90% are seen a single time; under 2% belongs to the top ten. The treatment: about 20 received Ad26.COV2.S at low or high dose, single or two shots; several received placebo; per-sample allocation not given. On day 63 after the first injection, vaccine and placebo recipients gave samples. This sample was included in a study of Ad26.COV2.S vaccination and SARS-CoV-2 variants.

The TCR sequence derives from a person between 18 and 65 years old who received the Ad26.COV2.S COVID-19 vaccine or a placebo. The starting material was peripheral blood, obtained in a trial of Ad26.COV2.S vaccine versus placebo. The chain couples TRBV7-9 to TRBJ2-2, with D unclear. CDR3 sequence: CASSLVVGGELFF. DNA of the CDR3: TGTGCCAGCAGCTTAGTAGTTGGCGGGGAGCTGTTTTTT.